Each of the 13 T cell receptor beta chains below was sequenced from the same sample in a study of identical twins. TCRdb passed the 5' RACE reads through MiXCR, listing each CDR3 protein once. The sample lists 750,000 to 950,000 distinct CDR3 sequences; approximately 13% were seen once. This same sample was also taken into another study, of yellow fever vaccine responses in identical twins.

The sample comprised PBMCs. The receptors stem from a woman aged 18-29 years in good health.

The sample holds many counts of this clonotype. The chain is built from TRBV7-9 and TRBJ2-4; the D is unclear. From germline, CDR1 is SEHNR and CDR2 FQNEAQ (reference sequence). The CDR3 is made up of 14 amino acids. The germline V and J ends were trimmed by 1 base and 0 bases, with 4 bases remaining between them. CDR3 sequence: CASSLVGAKNIQYF. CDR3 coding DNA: TGTGCCAGCAGCTTAGTAGGAGCCAAAAACATTCAGTACTTC.

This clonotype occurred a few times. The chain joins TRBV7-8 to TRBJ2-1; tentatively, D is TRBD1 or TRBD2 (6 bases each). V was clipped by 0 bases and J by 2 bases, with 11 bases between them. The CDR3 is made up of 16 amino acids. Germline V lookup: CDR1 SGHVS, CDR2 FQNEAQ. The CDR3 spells CASSLALGGPYNEQFF. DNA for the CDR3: TGTGCCAGCAGCTTAGCGCTAGGGGGGCCCTACAATGAGCAGTTCTTC. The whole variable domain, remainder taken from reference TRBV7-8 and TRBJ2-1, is GAGVSQSPRYKVAKRGQDVALRCDPISGHVSLFWYQQALGQGPEFLTYFQNEAQLDKSGLPSDRFFAERPEGSVSTLKIQRTQQEDSAVYLCASSLALGGPYNEQFFGPGTRLTVL.

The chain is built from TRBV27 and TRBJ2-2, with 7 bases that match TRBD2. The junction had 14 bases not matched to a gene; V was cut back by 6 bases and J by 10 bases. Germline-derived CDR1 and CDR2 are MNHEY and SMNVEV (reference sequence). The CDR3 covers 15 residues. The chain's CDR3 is CASSNTGLVGAELFF. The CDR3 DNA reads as TGTGCCAGCAGCAACACCGGACTAGTCGGGGCGGAGCTGTTTTTT.

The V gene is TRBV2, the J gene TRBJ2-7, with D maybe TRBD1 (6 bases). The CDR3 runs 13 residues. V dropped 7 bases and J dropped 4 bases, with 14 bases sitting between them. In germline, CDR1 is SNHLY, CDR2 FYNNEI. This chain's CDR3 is CASMGNRGYEQYF. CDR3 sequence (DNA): TGTGCCAGCATGGGAAATAGGGGGTACGAGCAGTACTTC.

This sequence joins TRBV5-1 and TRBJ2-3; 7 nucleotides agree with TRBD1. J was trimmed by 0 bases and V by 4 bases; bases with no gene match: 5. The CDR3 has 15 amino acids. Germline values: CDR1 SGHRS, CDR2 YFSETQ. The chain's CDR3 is CASSQETGSTDTQYF. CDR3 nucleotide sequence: TGCGCCAGCAGCCAAGAGACAGGGAGCACAGATACGCAGTATTTT.

Here the CDR3 reads CASSYSGGLGQFF. The DNA for the CDR3 is TGTGCCAGCAGTTACTCAGGGGGGTTAGGGCAGTTCTTC. V and J are TRBV6-5 and TRBJ2-1, with D possibly called TRBD1 or TRBD2 (6 bases each). CDR3 length equals 13 residues. The ends were cut back, 0 bases at V and 12 bases at J, with 12 bases in the middle. Germline CDR1 is MNHEY and CDR2 is SVGAGI.

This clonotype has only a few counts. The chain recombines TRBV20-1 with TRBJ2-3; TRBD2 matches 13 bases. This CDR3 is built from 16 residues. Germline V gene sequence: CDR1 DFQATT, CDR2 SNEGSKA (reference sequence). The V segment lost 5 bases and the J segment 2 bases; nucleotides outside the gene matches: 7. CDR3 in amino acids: CSASKGTSGNTDTQYF. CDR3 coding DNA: TGCAGTGCTTCAAAAGGGACTAGCGGGAACACAGATACGCAGTATTTT.

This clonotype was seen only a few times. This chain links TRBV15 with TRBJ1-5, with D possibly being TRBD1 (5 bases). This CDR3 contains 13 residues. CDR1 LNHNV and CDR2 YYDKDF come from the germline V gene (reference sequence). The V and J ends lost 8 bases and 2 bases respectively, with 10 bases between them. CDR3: CATSGLGNQPQHF. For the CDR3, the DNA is TGTGCCACCTCAGGGTTGGGCAATCAGCCCCAGCATTTT.

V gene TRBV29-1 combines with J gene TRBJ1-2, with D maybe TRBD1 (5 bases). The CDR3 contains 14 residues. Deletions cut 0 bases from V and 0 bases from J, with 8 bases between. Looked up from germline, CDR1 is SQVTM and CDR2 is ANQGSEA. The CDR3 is CSVEEGTANYGYTF. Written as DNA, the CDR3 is TGCAGCGTTGAAGAAGGGACTGCTAACTATGGCTACACCTTC.

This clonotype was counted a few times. CDR3 nucleotides: TGTGCCAGCAGGCAGACTAGCGGCAATGAGCAGTTCTTC. Translating gives CASRQTSGNEQFF. V and J are TRBV7-6 and TRBJ2-1; 9 bases map to TRBD2. CDR3 length: 13 amino acids. Germline values: CDR1 SGHVS, CDR2 FNYEAQ. With 6 bases clipped from V and 6 bases from J, the junction kept 3 bases outside the gene matches.

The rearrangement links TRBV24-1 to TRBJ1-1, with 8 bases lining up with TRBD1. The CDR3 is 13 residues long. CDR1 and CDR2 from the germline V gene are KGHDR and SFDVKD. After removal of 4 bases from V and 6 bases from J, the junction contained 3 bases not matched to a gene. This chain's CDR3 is CATSEMTGAEAFF. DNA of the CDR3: TGTGCCACCAGTGAAATGACAGGGGCTGAAGCTTTCTTT.

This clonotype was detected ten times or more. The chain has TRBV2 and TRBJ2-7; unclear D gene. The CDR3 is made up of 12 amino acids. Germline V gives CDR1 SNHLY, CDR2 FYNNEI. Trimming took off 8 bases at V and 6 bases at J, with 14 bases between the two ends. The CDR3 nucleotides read TGTGCCAGCCAACCAAAAGCTGCCGAGCAGTACTTC. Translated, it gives CASQPKAAEQYF.

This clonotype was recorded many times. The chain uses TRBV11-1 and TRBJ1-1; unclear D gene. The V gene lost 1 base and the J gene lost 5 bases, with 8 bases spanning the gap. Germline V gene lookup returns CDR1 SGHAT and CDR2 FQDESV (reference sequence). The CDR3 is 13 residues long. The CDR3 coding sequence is TGTGCCAGCAGCTTAGGCGAGAGGACTGAAGCTTTCTTT. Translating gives CASSLGERTEAFF.